This TCR beta chain was observed in a study of T cell repertoires in cytomegalovirus infection. From the reads, TCRdb called clonotypes with MiXCR, one entry per CDR3 protein. Among hundreds of thousands of distinct CDR3 sequences listed, under 45% were seen once. This clonotype was seen more than once but under ten times. Its specificity is unknown. Germline V lookup: CDR1 SGHVS, CDR2 FQNEAQ. Trimming removed 5 bases at V and 8 bases at J, with 12 bases between. The CDR3 is 12 amino acids. This chain joins TRBV7-8 and TRBJ1-1, with no clear D. The clonotype comes from a human donor in good health (CMV status not recorded). Some clones in this sample may be carry-over from other donors' samples. The material sequenced was cultured PBMCs, taken from culture after CMV antigen stimulation. Here the CDR3 reads CASSPLFGEAFF. In DNA, the CDR3 is TGTGCCAGCAGCCCTCTGTTTGGGGAAGCTTTCTTT.